This T cell receptor beta chain comes out of a study of cytomegalovirus exposure and HLA in healthy donors. This CDR3 spans 17 amino acids. With 1 base clipped from V and 9 bases from J, the junction kept 12 bases outside the gene matches. Germline values: CDR1 MDHEN, CDR2 SYDVKM. Broader study findings: With later analysis, a missense DCLRE1C variant became linked to TCR beta V- and J-gene trimming. The study put around 180 TCR beta chains on its list as cytomegalovirus-associated.

As for this clone: The target antigen is unknown.

PCR used 60 Vbeta primers and 13 Jbeta primers. The table came from immunoSEQ multiplex PCR; TCRdb's copy has only in-frame clones and leaves some out. The sample shows 150,000 to 200,000 clones, around 74% of them seen only once. The gene calls are TRBV28 and TRBJ1-6, with 7 bases aligning to TRBD1. This receptor was identified in a female donor in good health and CMV-seronegative. Material for sequencing was PBMCs. The CDR3 loop reads CASSLFGQGVETSPLHF. CDR3 nucleotide sequence: TGTGCCAGCAGTTTATTCGGCCAGGGGGTAGAAACTTCACCCCTCCACTTT.